This section outlines one T cell receptor beta chain sequence together with its context. The antigen remains unidentified. The same CDR3 is also encoded by other DNA sequences in this sample. These data belong to a study of cytomegalovirus exposure and HLA in healthy donors. Turning to the study itself: Early released data comprised around 80 million unique TCRs from HLA-typed donors. Study observations and caveats: CMV serostatus stood as the only immune exposure information on hand.

Healthy bone marrow donors formed the donor group. Use of 60 Vbeta and 13 Jbeta primers characterized the PCR. The repertoire was sequenced with immunoSEQ multiplex PCR; TCRdb's copy has only in-frame clones and lacks some. Of some 100,000 clones listed, around three quarters are singletons. This receptor was identified in a middle-aged man in good health and CMV-seropositive. Input material: PBMCs.

The CDR3 DNA follows: TGTGCCAGCAGCCGGTCCGGGGCCAACGTCCTGACTTTC. It translates to CASSRSGANVLTF. J is TRBJ2-6 and V is TRBV5-4; D unclear. The V and J ends lost 4 bases and 4 bases respectively, with 6 bases between them. Germline V gives CDR1 SGHNT, CDR2 YYREEE (reference sequence). The CDR3 contains 13 residues.